This T cell receptor (beta chain) was identified during a study of blood T cell repertoires in COVID-19. Study in general: Some COVID-19 samples were acute and others convalescent; all came from the United States, Italy and Spain. T cells, B-cell-depleted T cells, or PBMCs provided the cDNA or gDNA that served as material.

Germline values: CDR1 SGHRS, CDR2 YFSETQ. V was trimmed by 4 bases and J by 1 base, leaving 15 bases between them. The CDR3 spans 17 residues. Repertoires were generated with immunoSEQ multiplex PCR, while TCRdb's copy carries only in-frame clones and drops some. The sample contains some 41,000 clones, 80% to 90% of which appear only once. Material for sequencing was peripheral blood. The V gene is TRBV5-1, the J gene TRBJ2-6, with D unclear. The TCR sequence derives from a man in his forties with active COVID-19. The CDR3 DNA reads as TGCGCCAGCAGCGCTCGACTGGTTCGGTCTGGGGCCAACGTCCTGACTTTC. Its protein product is CASSARLVRSGANVLTF.